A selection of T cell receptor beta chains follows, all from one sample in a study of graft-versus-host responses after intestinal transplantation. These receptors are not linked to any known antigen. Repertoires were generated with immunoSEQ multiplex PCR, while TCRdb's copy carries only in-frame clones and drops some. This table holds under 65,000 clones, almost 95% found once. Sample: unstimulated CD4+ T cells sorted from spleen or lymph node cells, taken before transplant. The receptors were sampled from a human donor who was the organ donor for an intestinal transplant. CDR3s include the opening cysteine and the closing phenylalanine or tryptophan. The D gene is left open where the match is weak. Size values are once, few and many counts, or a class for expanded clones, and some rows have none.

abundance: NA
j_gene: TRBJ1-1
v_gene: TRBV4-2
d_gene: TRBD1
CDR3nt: TGTGCCAGCAGCCAAGATTCGCCAGGGGGGGACACTGAAGCTTTCTTT
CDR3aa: CASSQDSPGGDTEAFF

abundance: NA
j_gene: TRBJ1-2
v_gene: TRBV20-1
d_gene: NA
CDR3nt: TGCAGTGCTAGTCGAGGGGACGGCTACACCTTC
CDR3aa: CSASRGDGYTF

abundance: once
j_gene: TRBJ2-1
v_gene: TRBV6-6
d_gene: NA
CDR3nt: TGTGCCAGCAGTATCCCTCAGGGGGGCTACAATGAGCAGTTCTTC
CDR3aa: CASSIPQGGYNEQFF

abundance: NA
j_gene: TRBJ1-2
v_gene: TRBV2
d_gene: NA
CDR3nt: TGTGCCAGCCGACCCCTTGGCTATGGCTACACCTTC
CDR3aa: CASRPLGYGYTF

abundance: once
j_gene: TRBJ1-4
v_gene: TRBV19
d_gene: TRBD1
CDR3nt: TGTGCCAGTCACCTCGGGACAGTCCCCGAAAAACTGTTTTTT
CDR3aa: CASHLGTVPEKLFF

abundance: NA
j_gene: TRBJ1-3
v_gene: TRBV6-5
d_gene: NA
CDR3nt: TGTGCCAGCAGTTACTCGACGGGGAACACCATATATTTT
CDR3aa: CASSYSTGNTIYF

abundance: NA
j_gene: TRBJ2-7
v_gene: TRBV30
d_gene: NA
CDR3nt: TGTGCCTGGAATAAGGGAGGGGGGACCGCCCTTTACGAGCAGTACTTC
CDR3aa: CAWNKGGGTALYEQYF

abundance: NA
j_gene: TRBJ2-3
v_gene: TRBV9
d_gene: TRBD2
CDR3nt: TGTGCCAGCAGCGCCATTAGCGGGGGGGCAAATACGCAGTATTTT
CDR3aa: CASSAISGGANTQYF

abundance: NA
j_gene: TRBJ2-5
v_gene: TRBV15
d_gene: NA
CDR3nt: TGTGCCACCAGCAGAGCCCTACAGAAGGAGGAGACCCAGTACTTC
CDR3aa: CATSRALQKEETQYF

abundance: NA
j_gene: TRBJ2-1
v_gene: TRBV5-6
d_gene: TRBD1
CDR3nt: TGTGCCAGCAGCTTTACAGGGGGTTCCTACAATGAGCAGTTCTTC
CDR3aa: CASSFTGGSYNEQFF

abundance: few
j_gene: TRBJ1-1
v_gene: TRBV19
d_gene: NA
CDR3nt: TGTGCCAGTAGTCACGGACGGCTGAACACTGAAGCTTTCTTT
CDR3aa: CASSHGRLNTEAFF

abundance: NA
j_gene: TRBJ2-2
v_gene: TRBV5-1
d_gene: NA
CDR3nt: TGCGCCAGCAGCTTGGGGGCCACCGGGGAGCTGTTTTTT
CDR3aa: CASSLGATGELFF

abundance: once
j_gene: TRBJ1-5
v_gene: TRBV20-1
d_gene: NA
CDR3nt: TGCAGTCTCTTGGAGGGTCAGCCCCAGCATTTT
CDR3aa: CSLLEGQPQHF

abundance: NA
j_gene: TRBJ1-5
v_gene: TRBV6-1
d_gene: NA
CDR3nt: TGTGCCAGCAGAGGTGTCAGTAATCAGCCCCAGCATTTT
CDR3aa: CASRGVSNQPQHF

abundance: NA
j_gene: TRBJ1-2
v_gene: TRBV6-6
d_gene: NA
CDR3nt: TGTGCCAGCAGTTACTGGGGCTATGGCTACACCTTC
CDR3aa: CASSYWGYGYTF

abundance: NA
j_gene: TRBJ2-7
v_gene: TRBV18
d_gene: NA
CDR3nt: TGTGCCAGCTCACCACCGGGGCTGGCTTTATACGAGCAGTACTTC
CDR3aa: CASSPPGLALYEQYF

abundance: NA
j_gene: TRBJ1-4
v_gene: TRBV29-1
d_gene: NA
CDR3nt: TGCAGCGTCCCCGGGAATAATGAAAAACTGTTTTTT
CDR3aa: CSVPGNNEKLFF

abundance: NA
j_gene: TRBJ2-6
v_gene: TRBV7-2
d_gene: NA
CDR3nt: TGTGCCAGCAGGGACACAGGGTTCTGGGCCAACGTCCTGACTTTC
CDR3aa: CASRDTGFWANVLTF